This T cell receptor beta chain was captured in a study of cytomegalovirus exposure and HLA in healthy donors. Primers included in the PCR were 60 Vbeta and 13 Jbeta primers. Generated by immunoSEQ multiplex PCR, the TCRdb table keeps only in-frame clones and is missing some. The sample carries 170,000 or so clones, about three quarters recorded once. Each donor was nominally healthy when sampled (though unrecorded immune exposures were likely). As for this clone: The antigen remains undetermined. Other DNA sequences in this sample translate to the same CDR3.

Study observations and caveats: In a later analysis, compared with equally common non-associated chains, HLA-associated beta chains were more expanded. Earlier analysis found most TCR beta V segments productive about 87% or about 30% of the time. The classifier, whose performance was assessed in both the original and validation cohorts, reportedly diagnosed cytomegalovirus status with high specificity and sensitivity.

Trimming left V 7 bases short and J 0 bases short, with 10 bases between. Germline CDR1 reads SGHRS; CDR2 reads YFSETQ. The CDR3 extends over 13 amino acids. Sequencing input: PBMCs. The receptor was isolated from a woman between 55 and 75 years old in good health and CMV-seropositive. The rearrangement joins TRBV5-1 to TRBJ1-1; D possibly corresponds to TRBD1 (5 bases). The CDR3 sequence: CASGTGLNTEAFF. CDR3 coding DNA: TGCGCCAGCGGAACAGGATTGAACACTGAAGCTTTCTTT.